This T cell receptor (beta chain) was recovered during a study of glioma-infiltrating T cells. TCR alpha and beta CDR3 regions were amplified from RNA using iRepertoire nested multiplex PCR. TCRdb re-called the multiplex PCR reads with MiXCR, one entry per CDR3 protein. The table shows around 43,000 distinct CDR3 sequences, with about 20% occurring only once. This clonotype was seen many times. Sequences were obtained from glioma tissue, nonneoplastic brain tissue, or PBMCs (not recorded which). The receptor's source is a human donor with low-grade glioma or glioblastoma, undergoing nonglioma brain surgery, or in good health (not recorded which).

The CDR3: CATTGNTGELFF. The CDR3 coding sequence is TGCGCCACAACGGGGAACACCGGGGAGCTGTTTTTT. This rearrangement joins TRBV4-1 to TRBJ2-2; D remains unclear. Germline V gives CDR1 MGHRA, CDR2 YSYEKL. The CDR3 covers 12 residues. The V end was cut by 10 bases, the J end by 1 base, with 7 bases between.